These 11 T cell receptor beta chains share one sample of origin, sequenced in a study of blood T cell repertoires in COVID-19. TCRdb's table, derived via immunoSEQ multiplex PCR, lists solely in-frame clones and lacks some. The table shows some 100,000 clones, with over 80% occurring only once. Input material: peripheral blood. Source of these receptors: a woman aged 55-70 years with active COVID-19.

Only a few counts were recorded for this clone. The CDR3 nucleotides are TGCAGCGTTGGCAGGCAGGGTGAAAAACTGTTTTTT. Protein product: CSVGRQGEKLFF. The chain is built from TRBV29-1 and TRBJ1-4, with a weak D call TRBD1 (5 bases). The CDR3 consists of 12 residues. Trimming pared 4 bases from V and 7 bases from J, leaving 10 bases between. Germline lookup yields CDR1 SQVTM and CDR2 ANQGSEA. Full variable domain (remainder filled in from reference TRBV29-1 and TRBJ1-4): SAVISQKPSRDICQRGTSLTIQCQVDSQVTMMFWYRQQPGQSLTLIATANQGSEATYESGFVIDKFPISRPNLTFSTLTVSNMSPEDSSIYLCSVGRQGEKLFFGSGTQLSVL.

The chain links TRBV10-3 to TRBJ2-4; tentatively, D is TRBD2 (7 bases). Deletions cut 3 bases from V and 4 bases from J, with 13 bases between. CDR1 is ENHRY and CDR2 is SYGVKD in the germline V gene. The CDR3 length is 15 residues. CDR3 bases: TGTGCCATCAGTGAATCACAGGGAGGGAAAAACATTCAGTACTTC. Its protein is CAISESQGGKNIQYF.

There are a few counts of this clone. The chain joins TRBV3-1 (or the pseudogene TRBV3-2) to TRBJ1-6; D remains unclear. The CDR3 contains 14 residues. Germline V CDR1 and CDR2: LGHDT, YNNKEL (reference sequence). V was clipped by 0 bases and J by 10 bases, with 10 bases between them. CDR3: CASSQDSTRSPLHF. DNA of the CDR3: TGTGCCAGCAGCCAAGATTCCACCAGGTCACCCCTCCACTTT.

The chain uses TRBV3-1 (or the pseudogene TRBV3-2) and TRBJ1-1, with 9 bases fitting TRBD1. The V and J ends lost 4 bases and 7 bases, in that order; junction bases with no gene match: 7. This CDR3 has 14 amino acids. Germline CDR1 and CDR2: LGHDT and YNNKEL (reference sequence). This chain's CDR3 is CASSRTGGAGEAFF. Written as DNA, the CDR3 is TGTGCCAGCAGCCGAACAGGGGGCGCGGGTGAAGCTTTCTTT.

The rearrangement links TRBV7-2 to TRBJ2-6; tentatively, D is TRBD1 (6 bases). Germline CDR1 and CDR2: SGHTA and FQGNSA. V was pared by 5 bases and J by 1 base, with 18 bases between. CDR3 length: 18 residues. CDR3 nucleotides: TGTGCCAGCAGCCAGGGGCACAGGGTATATTCTGGGGCCAACGTCCTGACTTTC. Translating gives CASSQGHRVYSGANVLTF.

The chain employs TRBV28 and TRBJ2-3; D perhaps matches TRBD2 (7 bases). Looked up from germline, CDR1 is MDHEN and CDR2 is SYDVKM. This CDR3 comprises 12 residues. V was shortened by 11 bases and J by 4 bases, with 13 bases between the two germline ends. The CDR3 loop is CASGGRADTQYF. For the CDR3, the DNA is TGTGCCTCCGGGGGGCGTGCAGATACGCAGTATTTT.

The CDR3, as DNA: TGTGCCAGCAGCGTAGTTGGACAGGGGTCAGACACCATATATTTT. Encoded protein: CASSVVGQGSDTIYF. The J gene is TRBJ1-3, the V gene TRBV9; 9 positions match TRBD1. The CDR3 loop spans 15 amino acids. After removal of 0 bases from V and 8 bases from J, the junction contained 6 bases not matched to a gene. CDR1 is SGDLS and CDR2 is YYNGEE in the germline V gene.

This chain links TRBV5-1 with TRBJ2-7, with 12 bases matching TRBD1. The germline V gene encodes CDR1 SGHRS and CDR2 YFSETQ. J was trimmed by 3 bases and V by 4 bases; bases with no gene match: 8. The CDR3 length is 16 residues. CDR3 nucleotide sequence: TGCGCCAGCAGCCCTCAGGGACAGGGGGCGAACTACGAGCAGTACTTC. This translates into CASSPQGQGANYEQYF.

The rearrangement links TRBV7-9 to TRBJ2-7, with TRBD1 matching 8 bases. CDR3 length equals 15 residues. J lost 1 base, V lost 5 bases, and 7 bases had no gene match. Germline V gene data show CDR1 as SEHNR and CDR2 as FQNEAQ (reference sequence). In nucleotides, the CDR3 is TGTGCCAGCAGCAGTCAGGGGGCGCAGTCCTACGAGCAGTACTTC. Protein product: CASSSQGAQSYEQYF. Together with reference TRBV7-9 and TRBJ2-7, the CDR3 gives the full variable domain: DTGVSQNPRHKITKRGQNVTFRCDPISEHNRLYWYRQTLGQGPEFLTYFQNEAQLEKSRLLSDRFSAERPKGSFSTLEIQRTEQGDSAMYLCASSSQGAQSYEQYFGPGTRLTVT.

The CDR3 protein is CASSFNVPRGYTF. CDR3 nucleotides: TGTGCCAGCAGCTTCAATGTGCCTAGGGGCTACACCTTC. J is TRBJ1-2 and V is TRBV7-2; D is uncertain. Trimming pared 3 bases from V and 8 bases from J, leaving 13 bases between. The CDR3 has 13 residues. In germline, CDR1 is SGHTA, CDR2 FQGNSA.

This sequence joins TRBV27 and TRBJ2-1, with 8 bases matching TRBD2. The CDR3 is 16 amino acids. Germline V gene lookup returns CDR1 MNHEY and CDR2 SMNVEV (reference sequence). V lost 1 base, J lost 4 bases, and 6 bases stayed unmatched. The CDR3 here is CASSLLGGRRYNEQFF. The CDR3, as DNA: TGTGCCAGCAGTTTATTGGGCGGGAGGAGGTACAATGAGCAGTTCTTC.